Only one count was recorded for the clone carrying this TCR beta chain. Antigen specificity is unknown. These data are taken from a study of T cell responses to AZD1222 COVID-19 vaccine. Turning to the study itself: It was second doses at about 4 or about 12 weeks that were pooled. Study-level results: Regions left unmutated in variants are reportedly the target of nearly half of spike-specific TCRs. The study found Spike-specific TCR breadth and depth rose after two AZD1222 doses. Only a handful of AZD1222 recipients were seropositive at baseline.

Some clones are missing from TCRdb's copy, which holds only in-frame ones; the method was immunoSEQ multiplex PCR. The table records about 130,000 clones, around 86% of them present only once. The TCR comes from an adult in good health. Here the sequenced sample was peripheral blood, taken on day 0 of AZD1222 vaccination.

The CDR3 bases are TGTGCCAGCTCCCCAGTCCCAATAAATGGCTACACCTTC. It codes for CASSPVPINGYTF. The chain carries TRBV6-6 and TRBJ1-2; the D is unclear. The CDR3 is 13 residues long. The ends were cut back, 8 bases at V and 6 bases at J, with 16 bases in the middle. The V gene's germline CDR1 is MNHNY and CDR2 SVGAGI (reference sequence).